The present entry profiles one TCR beta chain with its context. Using immunoSEQ multiplex PCR, the repertoire was profiled, and TCRdb retains in-frame clones only, with some absent. The data hold under 70,000 clones, with 70% to 90% observed a single time. The data were obtained in a study of control samples from healthy donors and cancer patients. Germline V CDR1 and CDR2: SEHNR, FQNEAQ (reference sequence). Trimming at V came to 4 bases and at J to 16 bases, leaving 15 bases not matched to a gene. This CDR3 contains 15 residues. Sequenced sample: blood. The V gene is TRBV7-9, the J gene TRBJ2-1; TRBD2 agrees at 11 bases. The origin of this receptor is a man in his fifties or sixties in good health. CDR3 loop: CASSSWDSGRAGSFF. CDR3 nucleotide sequence: TGTGCCAGCAGCTCCTGGGATAGCGGGAGGGCCGGGTCTTTCTTC.